These T cell receptor beta chains were read from a single sample in a study of identifying expanded T cells in peripheral blood. The data were produced by immunoSEQ multiplex PCR, yet TCRdb's version contains in-frame clones alone and is incomplete. The data contain 100,000 to 150,000 clones, approximately 80% of them seen just once; the ten biggest clones take up 2.5% to 4%. The specimen sequenced was blood. These receptors were collected from a person between 18 and 75 years old in good health. Both conserved end residues are part of each CDR3. Each record gives: D gene, clone size, V gene, J gene, CDR3 protein, CDR3 DNA. The D gene is left open where the match is weak. For some rows the clone size is stated as once, few or many, or as a class when expanded; others skip it.

>TRBD2|-|TRBV6-1|TRBJ2-5
CASKGGRGVQETQYF
TGTGCCAGCAAAGGCGGGCGGGGGGTCCAAGAGACCCAGTACTTC
>TRBD1|few|TRBV30|TRBJ1-1
CAWSRGQGVTEAFF
TGTGCCTGGAGCAGGGGACAGGGGGTCACTGAAGCTTTCTTT
>TRBD1|-|TRBV30|TRBJ2-5
CAWSVWTGPLETQYF
TGTGCCTGGAGTGTGTGGACAGGGCCTTTGGAGACCCAGTACTTC
>-|-|TRBV29-1|TRBJ2-5
CSVGWKQETQYF
TGCAGCGTTGGATGGAAGCAAGAGACCCAGTACTTC
>-|-|TRBV19|TRBJ1-6
CASSIGNSYNSPLHF
TGTGCCAGTAGTATAGGGAACAGCTATAATTCACCCCTCCACTTT
>TRBD1|-|TRBV18|TRBJ1-1
CASSRDRKNTEAFF
TGTGCCAGCTCTCGGGACAGAAAGAACACTGAAGCTTTCTTT
>-|-|TRBV27|TRBJ1-5
CASSLQFNQPQHF
TGTGCCAGCAGTTTACAATTCAATCAGCCCCAGCATTTT
>-|once|TRBV4-1|TRBJ1-1
CASTLSAQGLAEAFF
TGCGCCAGCACCCTTAGCGCCCAGGGGTTGGCTGAAGCTTTCTTT
>-|-|TRBV19|TRBJ2-7
CASSRLQGYEQYF
TGTGCCAGTAGTAGATTACAGGGCTACGAGCAGTACTTC
>-|-|TRBV6-5|TRBJ2-1
CASSNRNEQFF
TGTGCCAGCAGTAACAGGAATGAGCAGTTCTTC
>TRBD2|-|TRBV18|TRBJ2-2
CASSPAGAPNTGELFF
TGTGCCAGCTCACCAGCGGGAGCCCCGAACACCGGGGAGCTGTTTTTT
>-|few|TRBV6-5|TRBJ2-5
CASRQYQETQYF
TGTGCCAGCAGACAGTACCAAGAGACCCAGTACTTC
>-|few|TRBV5-6|TRBJ1-5
CASSVEGLNQPQHF
TGTGCCAGCAGCGTGGAGGGATTGAATCAGCCCCAGCATTTT
>TRBD1|-|TRBV2|TRBJ2-7
CASSRQGHYEQYF
TGTGCCAGCAGCCGACAGGGCCACTACGAGCAGTACTTC
>-|-|TRBV7-9|TRBJ2-5
CASIPSGRRQQETQYF
TGTGCCAGCATCCCGTCTGGAAGACGGCAACAAGAGACCCAGTACTTC
>-|-|TRBV5-1|TRBJ1-1
CASSLLQGSEAEAFF
TGCGCCAGCAGCTTGTTACAGGGTAGTGAAGCTGAAGCTTTCTTT
>-|-|TRBV6-1|TRBJ1-1
CASSEGDLNTEAFF
TGTGCCAGCAGTGAAGGAGATTTGAACACTGAAGCTTTCTTT
>-|-|TRBV6-1|TRBJ1-1
CASTSGQNTEAFF
TGTGCCAGCACTTCTGGACAGAACACTGAAGCTTTCTTT
>-|-|TRBV4-3|TRBJ2-3
CASSQDLLFTDTQYF
TGCGCCAGCAGCCAAGACCTTCTCTTCACAGATACGCAGTATTTT
>-|few|TRBV19|TRBJ1-5
CASSEKPQHF
TGTGCCAGTAGTGAGAAGCCCCAGCATTTT
>-|-|TRBV6-4|TRBJ2-1
CASSDRGYEEDEQFF
TGTGCCAGCAGTGACCGAGGGTATGAGGAAGATGAGCAGTTCTTC
>TRBD1|few|TRBV2|TRBJ2-3
CASSSQGYGTDTQYF
TGTGCCAGCAGCTCACAGGGGTATGGAACAGATACGCAGTATTTT
>-|-|TRBV6-1|TRBJ1-1
CASSEKPGAATEAFF
TGTGCCAGCAGTGAAAAACCAGGGGCTGCCACTGAAGCTTTCTTT
>-|few|TRBV28|TRBJ1-2
CASSLGLAYGYTF
TGTGCCAGCAGTTTAGGGTTAGCCTACGGCTACACCTTC
>TRBD1|-|TRBV11-3|TRBJ1-4
CASRRGGAEGEKLFF
TGTGCCAGCAGAAGAGGGGGCGCGGAGGGCGAAAAACTGTTTTTT
>TRBD1|-|TRBV30|TRBJ2-7
CAWSRNRGPEQYF
TGTGCCTGGAGCCGGAACAGGGGGCCCGAGCAGTACTTC
>-|-|TRBV14|TRBJ1-2
CASSFPGSRQGYTF
TGTGCCAGCAGCTTTCCGGGATCGCGGCAAGGCTACACCTTC
>-|once|TRBV7-2|TRBJ2-5
CASSQQGQETQYF
TGTGCCAGCAGCCAACAGGGACAAGAGACCCAGTACTTC
>TRBD1|-|TRBV30|TRBJ1-6
CAWSGGQGKNSPLHF
TGTGCCTGGAGTGGAGGACAGGGAAAAAATTCACCCCTCCACTTT